The 15 T cell receptor beta chains listed next were all sequenced from one sample in a study of cytomegalovirus exposure and HLA in healthy donors. The PCR employed 60 Vbeta primers together with 13 Jbeta primers. Sequencing used immunoSEQ multiplex PCR; TCRdb keeps in-frame clones, though not all of them. The sample holds more than 130,000 clones; approximately 71% are singletons and the top ten take about 5.3%. The sequenced material came from PBMCs. The receptor source for this set is a woman aged 45-65 years in good health and CMV-seronegative.

The chain recombines TRBV19 with TRBJ1-6, with TRBD1 identical over 11 bases. Trimming at V came to 6 bases and at J to 8 bases, leaving 18 bases not matched to a gene. Per the germline V gene, CDR1 is LNHDA and CDR2 is SQIVND (reference sequence). The CDR3 loop spans 19 amino acids. The CDR3 sequence: CASRARTGTGGPPDSPLHF. For the CDR3, the DNA is TGTGCCAGTAGGGCCAGGACCGGGACAGGGGGACCCCCGGATTCACCCCTCCACTTT.

CDR3 DNA: TGCGCCAGCAGTTTAGGGGGACAGGGGTTCTACGAGCAGTACTTC. Encoded protein: CASSLGGQGFYEQYF. The chain carries TRBV5-1 and TRBJ2-7; 10 bases fit TRBD1. CDR1 and CDR2 from the germline V gene are SGHRS and YFSETQ. V gave up 5 bases and J gave up 3 bases; unmatched junction bases: 8. The CDR3 is 15 amino acids.

The chain employs TRBV9 and TRBJ1-5; 9 nucleotides agree with TRBD1. With 4 bases clipped from V and 6 bases from J, the junction kept 5 bases outside the gene matches. This CDR3 contains 14 residues. Per germline, CDR1 SGDLS and CDR2 YYNGEE. The CDR3 DNA is TGTGCCAGCAGCCCCAGACAGGGGGGTCAGCCCCAGCATTTT. This encodes CASSPRQGGQPQHF.

This clone was detected only once. The J gene is TRBJ2-6, the V gene TRBV5-1; 7 bases line up with TRBD1. V gave up 4 bases and J gave up 0 bases; unmatched junction bases: 7. The CDR3 sequence is 17 residues long. The germline gives CDR1 SGHRS, CDR2 YFSETQ. The CDR3 sequence: CASSPGTVGSGANVLTF. In DNA form, the CDR3 reads TGCGCCAGCAGCCCCGGGACAGTGGGCTCTGGGGCCAACGTCCTGACTTTC. The full variable domain, its missing parts supplied by reference TRBV5-1 and TRBJ2-6, is KAGVTQTPRYLIKTRGQQVTLSCSPISGHRSVSWYQQTPGQGLQFLFEYFSETQRNKGNFPGRFSGRQFSNSRSEMNVSTLELGDSALYLCASSPGTVGSGANVLTFGAGSRLTVL.

V usage is TRBV25-1 and J usage is TRBJ1-2, with 9 bases identical to TRBD1. V lost 5 bases and J lost 4; bases outside the gene matches: 2. CDR3 size: 13 residues. In germline, CDR1 is MGHDK, CDR2 SYGVNS. The CDR3 sequence is CASSLTGGYGYTF. The DNA of the CDR3 is TGTGCCAGCAGTTTGACAGGGGGCTATGGCTACACCTTC.

The V and J genes are TRBV4-3 and TRBJ2-1; TRBD2 matches 7 bases. With V trimmed by 3 bases and J by 3 bases, 5 bases remained unmatched. Germline V CDR1 and CDR2: LGHNA, YSLEER. The CDR3 contains 15 residues. The CDR3 loop is CASSHGLDRYNEQFF. The CDR3 coding sequence is TGCGCCAGCAGCCACGGACTAGATCGCTACAATGAGCAGTTCTTC.

There are a few counts of this clone. The chain is built from TRBV29-1 and TRBJ2-7; 9 positions agree with TRBD1. This CDR3 region has 16 residues. The ends lost 4 bases at V and 3 bases at J; junction bases unmatched: 13. Germline CDR1 SQVTM, CDR2 ANQGSEA. The CDR3 bases are TGCAGCGTTGGGGGACAGGGTTTTTTAATGCACTACGAGCAGTACTTC. Its translation: CSVGGQGFLMHYEQYF.

The chain combines TRBV6-1 with TRBJ1-2; 10 bases map to TRBD1. Germline CDR1 is MNHNS and CDR2 is SASEGT. After removal of 2 bases from V and 2 bases from J, the junction contained 5 bases not matched to a gene. This CDR3 comprises 16 residues. CDR3 protein: CASSESWTGGNYGYTF. The CDR3 coding sequence is TGTGCCAGCAGTGAATCCTGGACAGGGGGAAACTATGGCTACACCTTC.

The chain carries TRBV19 and TRBJ1-4; no reliable D call. Germline CDR1 LNHDA, CDR2 SQIVND (reference sequence). CDR3 length: 14 amino acids. V was trimmed by 5 bases and J by 0 bases, leaving 7 bases between them. CDR3 DNA sequence: TGTGCCAGTAGTCGACAAGCAACTAATGAAAAACTGTTTTTT. Its protein is CASSRQATNEKLFF.

The chain links TRBV11-1 to TRBJ2-7; the match to TRBD1 covers 9 bases. The V gene end was trimmed by 4 bases and the J gene end by 1 base; junction bases not matched to a gene: 2. The length of the CDR3 is 14 residues. Looked up from germline, CDR1 is SGHAT and CDR2 is FQDESV (reference sequence). CDR3 region: CASSWDRDSYEQYF. As DNA, the CDR3 is TGTGCCAGCAGCTGGGACAGGGATTCCTACGAGCAGTACTTC.

Only one count was recorded for this clone. This sequence joins TRBV29-1 and TRBJ1-2; D might be TRBD1 (5 bases). Looked up from germline, CDR1 is SQVTM and CDR2 is ANQGSEA. The V and J ends lost 5 bases and 8 bases respectively, with 12 bases between them. This CDR3 contains 11 residues. The CDR3 DNA sequence: TGCAGCGTTATGTCGGGGGTAGGCTACACCTTC. This codes for CSVMSGVGYTF.

V usage is TRBV14 and J usage is TRBJ1-1; D might be TRBD1 (6 bases). CDR1 and CDR2 (germline): SGHDN, FVKESK. V dropped 4 bases and J dropped 0 bases, with 12 bases sitting between them. This CDR3 has 15 amino acids. CDR3 residues: CASSRLGQLNTEAFF. The CDR3 nucleotides are TGTGCCAGCAGCCGATTGGGACAATTGAACACTGAAGCTTTCTTT.

V and J are TRBV7-9 and TRBJ2-3; 7 bases line up with TRBD1. Germline CDR1 reads SEHNR; CDR2 reads FQNEAQ (reference sequence). The CDR3 is 13 residues long. V dropped 2 bases and J dropped 5; count of bases not matched to a gene: 1. The CDR3 nucleotides are TGTGCCAGCAGCTTACCAGGGGGAGATACGCAGTATTTT. Amino acids: CASSLPGGDTQYF. Combining the CDR3 with reference TRBV7-9 and TRBJ2-3 gives the whole variable domain DTGVSQNPRHKITKRGQNVTFRCDPISEHNRLYWYRQTLGQGPEFLTYFQNEAQLEKSRLLSDRFSAERPKGSFSTLEIQRTEQGDSAMYLCASSLPGGDTQYFGPGTRLTVL.

The chain recombines TRBV19 with TRBJ1-2; D uncertain. Trimming shortened V by 5 bases and J by 3 bases, and 16 bases separated the two germline ends. The CDR3 totals 15 residues. The germline CDR1 and CDR2 sequences are LNHDA and SQIVND (reference sequence). This chain's CDR3 is CASSLGGNNHYGYTF. The CDR3 DNA reads TGTGCCAGTAGTCTAGGAGGCAATAACCACTATGGCTACACCTTC.

The V and J genes are TRBV7-8 and TRBJ1-2, with D possibly matching TRBD1 (6 bases). The ends were cut back, 1 base at V and 7 bases at J, with 10 bases in the middle. The germline gives CDR1 SGHVS, CDR2 FQNEAQ. This CDR3 is built from 13 residues. The CDR3 DNA follows: TGTGCCAGCAGCTTAGAACAGGGACCTGGCTACACCTTC. Encoded protein: CASSLEQGPGYTF.